Shown below are 32 T cell receptor beta chains from a single sample sequenced in a study of blood T cells in healthy people across ages. A J-beta primer mix and a sample-barcoded 5' primer were used in a second PCR of roughly 6 to 11 cycles. Each CDR3 protein is one row after TCRdb ran MiXCR on the 5' RACE reads. The profile shows about 900,000 distinct CDR3 sequences, about 48% of them singletons. The source material was blood. These receptors were collected from a man aged 25-45 years in good health.

The CDR3 DNA reads TGCGCCAGCAGCAGAGGACAGGGCGGTGGCTACGAGCAGTACTTC. Amino acid sequence: CASSRGQGGGYEQYF. The chain combines TRBV5-1 with TRBJ2-7; 8 bases are a match to TRBD1. This CDR3 is built from 15 residues. Trimming took 4 bases from V and 3 from J; bases not matched to a gene: 9. Germline CDR1 SGHRS, CDR2 YFSETQ.

In this sample, this clonotype turned up once. V gene TRBV14 combines with J gene TRBJ1-4; the D gene is possibly TRBD1 (5 bases). Germline lookup yields CDR1 SGHDN and CDR2 FVKESK. The CDR3 loop spans 15 amino acids. Trimming cost V 3 bases and J 8 bases, with 16 bases left between them. The CDR3 DNA is TGTGCCAGCAGCCACCTTAGGGGCTCAAACGAAAAACTGTTTTTT. Protein: CASSHLRGSNEKLFF.

The chain combines TRBV3-1 with TRBJ2-1; D unresolved. CDR3 length equals 13 residues. V gave up 1 base and J gave up 8 bases, with 9 bases separating them. Germline assignment: CDR1 LGHDT and CDR2 YNNKEL (reference sequence). CDR3 protein: CASSQVPSHEQFF. The CDR3 DNA reads TGTGCCAGCAGCCAAGTCCCCTCCCATGAGCAGTTCTTC.

CDR3 sequence: CSARDENRMSTEAFF. The DNA for the CDR3 is TGCAGTGCTAGAGACGAAAACAGGATGAGCACTGAAGCTTTCTTT. The gene calls are TRBV20-1 and TRBJ1-1; maybe TRBD1 (5 bases). The CDR3 covers 15 residues. The germline gives CDR1 DFQATT, CDR2 SNEGSKA (reference sequence). V was cut by 0 bases and J by 4 bases, with 15 bases left in between.

This chain connects TRBV10-3 to TRBJ1-3; D unresolved. CDR3 length equals 15 residues. The V and J ends lost 0 bases and 2 bases respectively, with 8 bases between them. Germline V gene data show CDR1 as ENHRY and CDR2 as SYGVKD. The CDR3 reads CAISESPGTGNTIYF. CDR3 coding DNA: TGTGCCATCAGTGAGTCCCCGGGGACTGGAAACACCATATATTTT.

About this clonotype: Germline and junction disagree at one end, which may indicate a read error. The genes are TRBV4-2 and TRBJ2-2; D may be TRBD2 (5 bases). There are 17 residues in the CDR3. The germline CDR1 and CDR2 sequences are LGHNA and YNFKEQ. CDR3 DNA sequence: TGTGCCCGCAGCCAAGATAGTGACGGGGTCTTAACCGGGGAGCTGTTTTTT. This translates into CARSQDSDGVLTGELFF.

J is TRBJ2-3 and V is TRBV29-1; TRBD1 matches 10 bases. The junction had 11 bases not matched to a gene; V was cut back by 5 bases and J by 0 bases. In germline, CDR1 is SQVTM, CDR2 ANQGSEA. The CDR3 loop spans 17 amino acids. CDR3 loop: CSVYPGQGKVSTDTQYF. The CDR3 DNA sequence: TGCAGCGTTTATCCGGGACAGGGGAAGGTTAGCACAGATACGCAGTATTTT.

This clonotype was observed a few times. The chain combines TRBV5-8 with TRBJ2-3, with 10 bases identical to TRBD1. Losses at the gene ends were 0 bases for V and 3 bases for J; bases not matched to a gene: 4. The CDR3 has 16 residues. Germline lookup yields CDR1 SGHTS and CDR2 YDEGEE. The CDR3 DNA sequence: TGTGCCAGCAGCTTGGCGGGACAGGGGACAACAGATACGCAGTATTTT. As protein: CASSLAGQGTTDTQYF.

CDR3 in amino acids: CASRKTSNPGELFF. CDR3 DNA sequence: TGTGCCAGCAGGAAGACTAGCAACCCCGGGGAGCTGTTTTTT. V gene TRBV6-2 or TRBV6-3 combines with J gene TRBJ2-2, with 7 bases aligning to TRBD2. The CDR3 contains 14 residues. J was trimmed by 6 bases and V by 6 bases; bases with no gene match: 7. Germline V gene data show CDR1 as MNHEY and CDR2 as SVGEGT.

This chain uses TRBV7-9 with TRBJ1-2; tentative D call: TRBD1 (6 bases). Germline lookup yields CDR1 SEHNR and CDR2 FQNEAQ (reference sequence). The CDR3 covers 14 residues. V lost 6 bases and J lost 2, with 13 bases in between. CDR3 sequence reads: CASSFGGQNYGYTF. The CDR3 DNA reads TGTGCCAGCAGTTTCGGCGGACAGAACTATGGCTACACCTTC.

V gene TRBV6-6 combines with J gene TRBJ1-1; no firm D call. CDR1 is MNHNY, CDR2 SVGAGI, per germline (reference sequence). V dropped 7 bases and J dropped 4 bases, with 10 bases sitting between them. This CDR3 comprises 12 residues. The CDR3 loop is CASILTPTEAFF. CDR3 nucleotides: TGTGCCAGCATCCTTACCCCCACTGAAGCTTTCTTT.

This chain connects TRBV15 to TRBJ2-5; 10 nucleotides line up with TRBD1. This CDR3 contains 16 residues. V gave up 3 bases and J gave up 5 bases; unmatched junction bases: 9. Germline V gene sequence: CDR1 LNHNV, CDR2 YYDKDF (reference sequence). In DNA form, the CDR3 reads TGTGCCACCAGCAGGGGTCGGGGGACAGGGGACGAGACCCAGTACTTC. It codes for CATSRGRGTGDETQYF.

This chain connects TRBV25-1 to TRBJ2-5; D gene unclear. Germline values: CDR1 MGHDK, CDR2 SYGVNS. This CDR3 spans 15 amino acids. Trimming shortened V by 2 bases and J by 4 bases, and 14 bases separated the two germline ends. The CDR3 is CASSEPRTQSETQYF. The CDR3 DNA follows: TGTGCCAGCAGTGAACCACGTACTCAGTCAGAGACCCAGTACTTC.

The V gene is TRBV4-1, the J gene TRBJ2-3; 10 bases line up with TRBD2. Germline V gene sequence: CDR1 MGHRA, CDR2 YSYEKL. The CDR3 consists of 15 residues. The trim removed 2 bases at V and 4 bases at J, leaving 3 bases unmatched. The CDR3 loop is CASSQRTSGADTQYF. The CDR3 bases are TGCGCCAGCAGCCAACGGACTAGCGGTGCAGATACGCAGTATTTT.

The chain combines TRBV7-9 with TRBJ2-4, with D maybe TRBD2 (6 bases). The end of the DNA is better explained by TRBJ2-7, so the J call may be wrong. CDR3 size: 14 residues. Germline CDR1 reads SEHNR; CDR2 reads FQNEAQ (reference sequence). Here the CDR3 DNA reads TGTGCCAGCAGCTTATCGTTATCTAGCGACGAGCAGTACTTC. It codes for CASSLSLSSDEQYF.

This clonotype occurred a few times. This rearrangement joins TRBV5-1 to TRBJ2-7; D call uncertain. V lost 0 bases and J 4 bases, leaving 20 bases between the germline ends. Germline-derived CDR1 and CDR2 are SGHRS and YFSETQ. The CDR3 is 17 amino acids. The CDR3 DNA reads TGCGCCAGCAGCTTGGGAGTATTACTGGGCCCCCCATACGAGCAGTACTTC. Its translation is CASSLGVLLGPPYEQYF.

A remark on this clonotype: A much more abundant neighbour one base away suggests this may be a read error. The chain employs TRBV7-2 and TRBJ2-5, with D tentatively TRBD2 (6 bases). CDR1 and CDR2 from the germline V gene are SGHTA and FQGNSA. Between the trimmed V and J ends, which lost 6 bases and 11 bases, there was a span of 22 bases. The CDR3 has 14 amino acids. DNA of the CDR3: TGTGCCAGCAGACTAGGGGACTCCAACAATGAGCAGTACTTC. Protein product: CASRLGDSNNEQYF.

This chain links TRBV25-1 with TRBJ1-6; D gene ambiguous. V lost 3 bases to trimming and J lost 1 base, with 7 bases between them. The CDR3 contains 15 residues. CDR1 is MGHDK, CDR2 SYGVNS, per germline. CDR3 DNA: TGTGCCAGCAGTGAGGCGGGTTCCTATAATTCACCCCTCCACTTT. It translates to CASSEAGSYNSPLHF.

This chain connects TRBV29-1 to TRBJ2-7; D could derive from TRBD1 or TRBD2 (5 bases each). The CDR3 covers 14 residues. The V end was cut by 6 bases, the J end by 0 bases, with 15 bases between. The V gene's germline CDR1 is SQVTM and CDR2 ANQGSEA. Here the CDR3 reads CSVHGDGSSYEQYF. As DNA, the CDR3 is TGCAGCGTGCACGGGGACGGCAGCTCCTACGAGCAGTACTTC.

The V and J genes are TRBV20-1 and TRBJ2-7, with D possibly matching TRBD2 (5 bases). The length of the CDR3 is 14 residues. Looked up from germline, CDR1 is DFQATT and CDR2 is SNEGSKA (reference sequence). Trimming shortened V by 3 bases and J by 3 bases, and 15 bases separated the two germline ends. CDR3 loop: CSASGKGGSYEQYF. The CDR3 DNA follows: TGCAGTGCTAGTGGTAAAGGAGGTAGCTACGAGCAGTACTTC.

This clonotype was counted between two and nine times. The chain is built from TRBV7-9 and TRBJ1-1; D gene uncertain. The CDR3 runs 14 residues. Trimming shortened V by 1 base and J by 4 bases, and 10 bases separated the two germline ends. The germline V gene has CDR1 SEHNR and CDR2 FQNEAQ (reference sequence). The CDR3 spells CASSLEPRGTEAFF. The CDR3 region has the DNA TGTGCCAGCAGCTTAGAGCCGCGGGGCACTGAAGCTTTCTTT.

The CDR3 region has the DNA TGTGCCAGCAGCCTGAAGGGGGACAGTGATGAAAAACTGTTTTTT. It is translated as CASSLKGDSDEKLFF. This sequence joins TRBV4-2 and TRBJ1-4, with 7 bases that match TRBD1. Trimming cost V 4 bases and J 6 bases; bases outside gene matches: 8. Germline V CDR1 and CDR2: LGHNA, YNFKEQ. This CDR3 spans 15 amino acids.

V is TRBV5-1 and J is TRBJ2-3, with a possible D match to TRBD2 (5 bases). Trimming cost V 2 bases and J 2 bases, with 9 bases left between them. This CDR3 contains 14 residues. Germline V gene sequence: CDR1 SGHRS, CDR2 YFSETQ. CDR3 sequence reads: CASSFILDTDTQYF. The CDR3 DNA follows: TGCGCCAGCAGCTTTATACTAGACACAGATACGCAGTATTTT. The full variable domain, in which reference TRBV5-1 and TRBJ2-3 provide the parts outside the CDR3, is KAGVTQTPRYLIKTRGQQVTLSCSPISGHRSVSWYQQTPGQGLQFLFEYFSETQRNKGNFPGRFSGRQFSNSRSEMNVSTLELGDSALYLCASSFILDTDTQYFGPGTRLTVL.

The chain carries TRBV7-8 and TRBJ2-2, with 10 bases identical to TRBD1. The germline V gene has CDR1 SGHVS and CDR2 FQNEAQ. The CDR3 covers 16 residues. The junction had 7 bases not matched to a gene; V was cut back by 5 bases and J by 4 bases. The CDR3 is CASSRSTGGLTGELFF. The CDR3 DNA follows: TGTGCCAGCAGCCGTTCGACAGGGGGCCTCACCGGGGAGCTGTTTTTT.

The chain carries TRBV28 and TRBJ2-3; a possible D gene is TRBD1 (6 bases). The V and J ends lost 3 bases and 4 bases respectively, with 17 bases between them. Germline-derived CDR1 and CDR2 are MDHEN and SYDVKM. The CDR3 covers 16 residues. This CDR3 reads CASSLAYTGSADTQYF. CDR3 bases: TGTGCCAGCAGTTTGGCGTACACAGGGTCAGCAGATACGCAGTATTTT.

This chain uses TRBV3-1 with TRBJ2-1; a weak D match, TRBD2 (6 bases). Deletions cut 6 bases from V and 8 bases from J, with 17 bases between. The CDR3 is 14 residues long. Germline V CDR1 and CDR2: LGHDT, YNNKEL (reference sequence). The CDR3 protein is CASRKEGGVDEQFF. CDR3 in DNA: TGTGCCAGCAGGAAGGAGGGTGGGGTGGATGAGCAGTTCTTC.

The J gene is TRBJ2-3, the V gene TRBV10-3, with D possibly TRBD1 on 6 matching bases. V shed 6 bases and J shed 0 bases, with 22 bases lying between them. Germline V CDR1 and CDR2: ENHRY, SYGVKD. CDR3 length equals 18 residues. The CDR3 protein is CAISRAGTRSTSTDTQYF. The CDR3 DNA follows: TGTGCCATCAGCCGCGCCGGGACAAGATCCACTAGCACAGATACGCAGTATTTT.

The V and J genes are TRBV7-9 and TRBJ2-7; D is possibly TRBD1 or TRBD2 (5 bases each). The J call may be mistaken, given a closer DNA end match to TRBJ2-5. This CDR3 is built from 14 residues. Germline V gene lookup returns CDR1 SEHNR and CDR2 FQNEAQ (reference sequence). CDR3 region: CASSFQNSRGTQYF. CDR3 nucleotides: TGTGCCAGCAGCTTCCAGAACTCGAGGGGGACCCAGTACTTC.

CDR3 in amino acids: CASSDGATYTQYF. The DNA of the CDR3 is TGTGCCAGCAGTGACGGGGCTACTTATACGCAGTATTTT. V and J are TRBV6-6 and TRBJ2-3; possibly TRBD1 or TRBD2 for D (5 bases each). V was pared by 5 bases and J by 7 bases, with 13 bases between. CDR1 MNHNY and CDR2 SVGAGI come from the germline V gene (reference sequence). The CDR3 has 13 residues.

CDR3 DNA: TGTGCCAGCAGCTTAAGCCCCAGCGGCGGCTACACCTTC. Translating it yields CASSLSPSGGYTF. The rearrangement uses TRBV11-1 and TRBJ1-2; no clear D gene. CDR1 is SGHAT, CDR2 FQDESV, per germline (reference sequence). This CDR3 has 13 residues. V was shortened by 2 bases and J by 8 bases, with 12 bases between the two germline ends. Using reference TRBV11-1 and TRBJ1-2 for the parts outside the CDR3, the full variable domain is EAEVAQSPRYKITEKSQAVAFWCDPISGHATLYWYRQILGQGPELLVQFQDESVVDDSQLPKDRFSAERLKGVDSTLKIQPAELGDSAMYLCASSLSPSGGYTFGSGTRLTVV.

The chain uses TRBV9 and TRBJ1-1, with D possibly matching TRBD1 (6 bases). The germline CDR1 and CDR2 sequences are SGDLS and YYNGEE. This CDR3 contains 17 residues. The germline V and J ends were trimmed by 6 bases and 4 bases, with 25 bases remaining between them. The CDR3 DNA reads as TGTGCCAGCAATGCCGGAATAACAGGGATAAGTAGCACTGAAGCTTTCTTT. Protein sequence: CASNAGITGISSTEAFF.

The chain couples TRBV5-1 to TRBJ2-7, with a weak D call TRBD2 (6 bases). V lost 0 bases, J lost 1 base, and 14 bases lay in between. The CDR3 spans 16 residues. Germline V gene sequence: CDR1 SGHRS, CDR2 YFSETQ. The CDR3 region is CASSLAGGMGSYEQYF. DNA of the CDR3: TGCGCCAGCAGCTTGGCCGGAGGGATGGGTTCCTACGAGCAGTACTTC.